This T cell receptor beta chain was observed in a study of cytomegalovirus exposure and HLA in healthy donors. As for this clone: Its antigen remains unknown.

General study points: TCR beta V segments were, for the most part, productive about 87% or about 30% of the time in an earlier analysis.

Researchers ran the PCR with 60 Vbeta and 13 Jbeta primers. Assay: immunoSEQ multiplex PCR; the TCRdb copy retains only in-frame clones and omits some. The data contain about 52,000 clones, less than 70% of them seen just once; the ten biggest clones take up approximately 12%. The length of the CDR3 is 19 residues. The trim removed 2 bases at V and 2 bases at J, leaving 6 bases unmatched. CDR1 SGHTA and CDR2 FQGNSA come from the germline V gene. The sequenced sample consisted of PBMCs. The gene calls are TRBV7-2 and TRBJ2-1; 16 bases fit TRBD2. This clonotype was obtained from a human donor in good health. The CDR3: CASSLPGLAGGTTYNEQFF. In DNA, the CDR3 is TGTGCCAGCAGCTTACCGGGACTAGCGGGGGGGACAACCTACAATGAGCAGTTCTTC.